This T cell receptor (beta chain) is from a study of T cell responses to AZD1222 COVID-19 vaccine. Study-wide results and caveats: Mostly white British, mostly female donors; authors suggested clonal diversity may be underestimated.

Germline V gene sequence: CDR1 MDHEN, CDR2 SYDVKM. V was pared by 2 bases and J by 8 bases, with 9 bases between. CDR3 length: 13 amino acids. Sequencing was performed with immunoSEQ multiplex PCR; in TCRdb, only in-frame clones are kept and a portion is missing. The table includes about 89,000 clones, 89% detected once. A word on this clone: Its specificity is not known.

The receptor was derived from an adult who received the AZD1222 COVID-19 vaccine. The sequencing here drew on peripheral blood, taken 28 days after the second AZD1222 dose. The chain uses TRBV28 and TRBJ1-4; D is unresolved. DNA for the CDR3: TGTGCCAGCAGTTTAGGGGAAGGCGAAAAACTGTTTTTT. Translation gives CASSLGEGEKLFF.